In this sample, the clone carrying this T cell receptor (beta chain) turned up a few times. Its antigen is as yet unknown. Whereas donors were nominally healthy upon sampling, unrecorded immune exposures were probable. Trimming took off 0 bases at V and 4 bases at J, with 10 bases between the two ends. Germline-derived CDR1 and CDR2 are SGHRS and YFSETQ. CDR3 size: 14 residues. The source of the sample is a study of cytomegalovirus exposure and HLA in healthy donors. Study-wide results and caveats: The productive fraction for most TCR beta V segments was about 87% or about 30% in an earlier analysis. In a later analysis, specific HLA alleles were associated with 15,000 to 20,000 TCR beta sequences at a 0.05 false discovery rate.

In the PCR, 60 Vbeta and 13 Jbeta primers were used. Libraries were prepared by immunoSEQ multiplex PCR; TCRdb keeps only in-frame clonotypes and omits some of them. The data hold some 35,000 clones, with roughly 50% observed a single time. Sample: PBMCs. The origin of this receptor is a woman between 35 and 50 years old in good health and CMV-seropositive. V usage is TRBV5-1 and J usage is TRBJ1-2, with TRBD1 as a possible D gene (6 bases). The CDR3 bases are TGCGCCAGCAGCTTGGCGGGAGGGGGCTATGGCTACACCTTC. Protein product: CASSLAGGGYGYTF.